The clone carrying this T cell receptor beta chain has at least ten counts. The germline V gene encodes CDR1 SQVTM and CDR2 ANQGSEA. V was cut by 2 bases and J by 10 bases, with 9 bases left in between. This CDR3 has 11 amino acids. This entry belongs to a study of blood T cell repertoires in COVID-19. About the research overall: Spain, Italy and the United States supplied samples that represented acute and convalescent COVID-19. T cells, B-cell-depleted T cells, or PBMCs supplied cDNA or gDNA.

In the study's own analysis: It was from reference gene primer amplification that nucleated cell counts were estimated. Libraries were prepared by immunoSEQ multiplex PCR; TCRdb keeps only in-frame clonotypes and omits some of them. The D gene and trimming were derived from the DNA, and the V and J assignments and clone size from that table. The sample includes about 140,000 clones, 80% to 85% seen only once; the top ten take 3% to 4.5%. This sequence was found in a woman aged 60 to 75 with acute or convalescent COVID-19. This chain connects TRBV29-1 to TRBJ2-1; D remains unclear. What was sequenced was peripheral blood. This CDR3 is CSVENLNEQFF. The CDR3 DNA reads as TGCAGCGTTGAAAACTTAAACGAGCAGTTCTTC.